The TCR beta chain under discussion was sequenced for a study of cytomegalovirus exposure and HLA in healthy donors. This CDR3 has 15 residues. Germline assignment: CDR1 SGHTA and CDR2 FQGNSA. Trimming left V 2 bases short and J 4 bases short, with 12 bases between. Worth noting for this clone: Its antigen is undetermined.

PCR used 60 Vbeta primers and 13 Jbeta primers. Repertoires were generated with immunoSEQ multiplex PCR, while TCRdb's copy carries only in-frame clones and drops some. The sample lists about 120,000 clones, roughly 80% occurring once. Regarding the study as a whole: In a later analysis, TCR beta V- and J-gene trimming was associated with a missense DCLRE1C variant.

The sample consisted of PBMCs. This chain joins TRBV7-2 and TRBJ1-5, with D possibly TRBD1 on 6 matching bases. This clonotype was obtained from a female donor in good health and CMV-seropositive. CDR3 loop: CASSLNGQGNQPQHF. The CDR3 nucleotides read TGTGCCAGCAGCTTAAACGGGCAGGGGAATCAGCCCCAGCATTTT.